This TCR beta chain comes out of a study of blood T cells in healthy people across ages. This clonotype was detected ten times or more. The target antigen is unknown. Overall study findings and caveats: Higher diversity and more naive CD4+ cells were features of long-lived donors, compared to aged donors. Not knowing donor CMV status may have confounded expanded clonotype changes.

All donors came from Russia, were Caucasian and healthy, and spanned ages roughly 6 to 100. Then a second PCR, running roughly 7 to 11 cycles, was carried out with a sample-barcoded 5' primer and a J-beta primer mix. No fewer than 3 million CDR3-containing paired-end reads came from each sample. TCRdb re-called the 5' RACE reads with MiXCR, one entry per CDR3 protein. The sample has roughly 730,000 distinct CDR3 sequences; roughly 50% are singletons. The V and J ends lost 0 bases and 11 bases respectively, with 10 bases between them. This CDR3 is built from 11 residues. Germline loops: CDR1 SQVTM, CDR2 ANQGSEA.

Sequencing input: blood. The rearrangement links TRBV29-1 to TRBJ1-2; D gene uncertain. This TCR derives from a middle-aged man in good health. The CDR3 DNA reads as TGCAGCGTTGAAGATCGTGGCAGTTACACCTTC. It specifies CSVEDRGSYTF.